The 5 T cell receptor beta chains given below trace back to one sample, sequenced in a study of blood T cell repertoires in COVID-19. Profiling relied on immunoSEQ multiplex PCR, and the TCRdb table lists in-frame clones only, not all of them. Here the sample spans some 250,000 clones, around 86% being singletons. Sequences were obtained from peripheral blood. The receptors stem from a woman in her fifties or sixties with COVID-19, enrolled during active disease.

This rearrangement joins TRBV30 to TRBJ1-1; a possible D gene is TRBD1 (5 bases). Germline V gene data show CDR1 as GTSNPN and CDR2 as SVGIG (reference sequence). This CDR3 comprises 11 residues. V lost 0 bases and J lost 8, with 7 bases in between. CDR3 in DNA: TGTGCCTGGAGTGTAAAGGGGGAAGCTTTCTTT. This codes for CAWSVKGEAFF. The whole variable domain, filled in from reference TRBV30 and TRBJ1-1, reads SQTIHQWPATLVQPVGSPLSLECTVEGTSNPNLYWYRQAAGRGLQLLFYSVGIGQISSEVPQNLSASRPQDRQFILSSKKLLLSDSGFYLCAWSVKGEAFFGQGTRLTVV.

This clone came up once. The chain combines TRBV11-2 with TRBJ1-1, with no clear D. The CDR3 loop spans 14 amino acids. The germline V and J ends were trimmed by 5 bases and 8 bases, with 18 bases remaining between them. Germline loops: CDR1 SGHAT, CDR2 FQNNGV. The CDR3 region is CASSPSGGGGEAFF. In DNA, the CDR3 is TGTGCCAGCAGCCCCTCGGGCGGCGGAGGGGAAGCTTTCTTT. The variable domain in full, with the rest retrieved from reference TRBV11-2 and TRBJ1-1, is EAGVAQSPRYKIIEKRQSVAFWCNPISGHATLYWYQQILGQGPKLLIQFQNNGVVDDSQLPKDRFSAERLKGVDSTLKIQPAKLEDSAVYLCASSPSGGGGEAFFGQGTRLTVV.

The chain is built from TRBV19 and TRBJ1-5; D unclear. Germline values: CDR1 LNHDA, CDR2 SQIVND (reference sequence). The CDR3 runs to 16 residues. V lost 4 bases and J lost 4, with 17 bases in between. CDR3 sequence: CASSTSQVRRNQPQHF. The CDR3 bases are TGTGCCAGTAGTACCTCTCAAGTCCGGCGGAATCAGCCCCAGCATTTT.

This clone was detected only once. The gene calls are TRBV6-5 and TRBJ1-2, with D hard to call. The CDR3 loop spans 14 amino acids. V was pared by 5 bases and J by 4 bases, with 14 bases between. Germline V CDR1 and CDR2: MNHEY, SVGAGI. This chain's CDR3 is CASSPRGPSYGYTF. The CDR3 bases are TGTGCCAGCAGTCCTCGTGGGCCCAGCTATGGCTACACCTTC.

The V gene is TRBV11-2, the J gene TRBJ1-2, with D uncertain. Germline V gene data show CDR1 as SGHAT and CDR2 as FQNNGV. V dropped 1 base and J dropped 4 bases, with 13 bases sitting between them. This CDR3 spans 15 amino acids. The CDR3: CASSLAPRGTYGYTF. The CDR3 bases are TGTGCCAGCAGCTTAGCCCCCCGGGGTACCTATGGCTACACCTTC.